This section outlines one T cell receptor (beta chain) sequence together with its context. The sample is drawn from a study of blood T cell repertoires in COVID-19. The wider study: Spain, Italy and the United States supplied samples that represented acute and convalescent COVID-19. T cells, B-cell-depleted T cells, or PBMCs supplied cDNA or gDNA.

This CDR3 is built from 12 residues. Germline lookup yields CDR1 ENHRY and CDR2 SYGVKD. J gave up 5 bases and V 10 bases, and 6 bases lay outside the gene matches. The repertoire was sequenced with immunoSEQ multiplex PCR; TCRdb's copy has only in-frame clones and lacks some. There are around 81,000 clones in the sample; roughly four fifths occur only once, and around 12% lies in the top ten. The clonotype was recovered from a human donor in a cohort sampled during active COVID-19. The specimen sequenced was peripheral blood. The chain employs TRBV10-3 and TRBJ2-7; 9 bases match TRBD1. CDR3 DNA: TGTGCCACCGGGACAGGGATAGACGAGCAGTACTTC. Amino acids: CATGTGIDEQYF.